The T cell receptor (beta chain) under discussion was sequenced for a study of OX40 agonist ivuxolimab in advanced cancers. Turning to the study itself: Under the entry rules, prior anti-PD-1, anti-PD-L1 or anti-CTLA-4 therapy was allowed, and roughly 39% had some.

V was clipped by 0 bases and J by 3 bases; unmatched bases: 4. The CDR3 has 15 amino acids. Looked up from germline, CDR1 is SGDLS and CDR2 is YYNGEE. The method was immunoSEQ multiplex PCR; TCRdb's version includes in-frame clones alone and lacks a portion of them. Here the sample spans some 90,000 clones, more than 70% being singletons. This TCR derives from an adult with an advanced solid tumor such as melanoma, head and neck, liver or kidney cancer. The chain links TRBV9 to TRBJ2-7; 9 bases are a match to TRBD2. The sample in question was CD4+ or CD8+ T cells sorted from blood, obtained in a trial of the OX40 agonist ivuxolimab. CDR3 bases: TGTGCCAGCAGCGTAGAAGCGGGAGGCTTCTACGAGCAGTACTTC. This sequence encodes CASSVEAGGFYEQYF.